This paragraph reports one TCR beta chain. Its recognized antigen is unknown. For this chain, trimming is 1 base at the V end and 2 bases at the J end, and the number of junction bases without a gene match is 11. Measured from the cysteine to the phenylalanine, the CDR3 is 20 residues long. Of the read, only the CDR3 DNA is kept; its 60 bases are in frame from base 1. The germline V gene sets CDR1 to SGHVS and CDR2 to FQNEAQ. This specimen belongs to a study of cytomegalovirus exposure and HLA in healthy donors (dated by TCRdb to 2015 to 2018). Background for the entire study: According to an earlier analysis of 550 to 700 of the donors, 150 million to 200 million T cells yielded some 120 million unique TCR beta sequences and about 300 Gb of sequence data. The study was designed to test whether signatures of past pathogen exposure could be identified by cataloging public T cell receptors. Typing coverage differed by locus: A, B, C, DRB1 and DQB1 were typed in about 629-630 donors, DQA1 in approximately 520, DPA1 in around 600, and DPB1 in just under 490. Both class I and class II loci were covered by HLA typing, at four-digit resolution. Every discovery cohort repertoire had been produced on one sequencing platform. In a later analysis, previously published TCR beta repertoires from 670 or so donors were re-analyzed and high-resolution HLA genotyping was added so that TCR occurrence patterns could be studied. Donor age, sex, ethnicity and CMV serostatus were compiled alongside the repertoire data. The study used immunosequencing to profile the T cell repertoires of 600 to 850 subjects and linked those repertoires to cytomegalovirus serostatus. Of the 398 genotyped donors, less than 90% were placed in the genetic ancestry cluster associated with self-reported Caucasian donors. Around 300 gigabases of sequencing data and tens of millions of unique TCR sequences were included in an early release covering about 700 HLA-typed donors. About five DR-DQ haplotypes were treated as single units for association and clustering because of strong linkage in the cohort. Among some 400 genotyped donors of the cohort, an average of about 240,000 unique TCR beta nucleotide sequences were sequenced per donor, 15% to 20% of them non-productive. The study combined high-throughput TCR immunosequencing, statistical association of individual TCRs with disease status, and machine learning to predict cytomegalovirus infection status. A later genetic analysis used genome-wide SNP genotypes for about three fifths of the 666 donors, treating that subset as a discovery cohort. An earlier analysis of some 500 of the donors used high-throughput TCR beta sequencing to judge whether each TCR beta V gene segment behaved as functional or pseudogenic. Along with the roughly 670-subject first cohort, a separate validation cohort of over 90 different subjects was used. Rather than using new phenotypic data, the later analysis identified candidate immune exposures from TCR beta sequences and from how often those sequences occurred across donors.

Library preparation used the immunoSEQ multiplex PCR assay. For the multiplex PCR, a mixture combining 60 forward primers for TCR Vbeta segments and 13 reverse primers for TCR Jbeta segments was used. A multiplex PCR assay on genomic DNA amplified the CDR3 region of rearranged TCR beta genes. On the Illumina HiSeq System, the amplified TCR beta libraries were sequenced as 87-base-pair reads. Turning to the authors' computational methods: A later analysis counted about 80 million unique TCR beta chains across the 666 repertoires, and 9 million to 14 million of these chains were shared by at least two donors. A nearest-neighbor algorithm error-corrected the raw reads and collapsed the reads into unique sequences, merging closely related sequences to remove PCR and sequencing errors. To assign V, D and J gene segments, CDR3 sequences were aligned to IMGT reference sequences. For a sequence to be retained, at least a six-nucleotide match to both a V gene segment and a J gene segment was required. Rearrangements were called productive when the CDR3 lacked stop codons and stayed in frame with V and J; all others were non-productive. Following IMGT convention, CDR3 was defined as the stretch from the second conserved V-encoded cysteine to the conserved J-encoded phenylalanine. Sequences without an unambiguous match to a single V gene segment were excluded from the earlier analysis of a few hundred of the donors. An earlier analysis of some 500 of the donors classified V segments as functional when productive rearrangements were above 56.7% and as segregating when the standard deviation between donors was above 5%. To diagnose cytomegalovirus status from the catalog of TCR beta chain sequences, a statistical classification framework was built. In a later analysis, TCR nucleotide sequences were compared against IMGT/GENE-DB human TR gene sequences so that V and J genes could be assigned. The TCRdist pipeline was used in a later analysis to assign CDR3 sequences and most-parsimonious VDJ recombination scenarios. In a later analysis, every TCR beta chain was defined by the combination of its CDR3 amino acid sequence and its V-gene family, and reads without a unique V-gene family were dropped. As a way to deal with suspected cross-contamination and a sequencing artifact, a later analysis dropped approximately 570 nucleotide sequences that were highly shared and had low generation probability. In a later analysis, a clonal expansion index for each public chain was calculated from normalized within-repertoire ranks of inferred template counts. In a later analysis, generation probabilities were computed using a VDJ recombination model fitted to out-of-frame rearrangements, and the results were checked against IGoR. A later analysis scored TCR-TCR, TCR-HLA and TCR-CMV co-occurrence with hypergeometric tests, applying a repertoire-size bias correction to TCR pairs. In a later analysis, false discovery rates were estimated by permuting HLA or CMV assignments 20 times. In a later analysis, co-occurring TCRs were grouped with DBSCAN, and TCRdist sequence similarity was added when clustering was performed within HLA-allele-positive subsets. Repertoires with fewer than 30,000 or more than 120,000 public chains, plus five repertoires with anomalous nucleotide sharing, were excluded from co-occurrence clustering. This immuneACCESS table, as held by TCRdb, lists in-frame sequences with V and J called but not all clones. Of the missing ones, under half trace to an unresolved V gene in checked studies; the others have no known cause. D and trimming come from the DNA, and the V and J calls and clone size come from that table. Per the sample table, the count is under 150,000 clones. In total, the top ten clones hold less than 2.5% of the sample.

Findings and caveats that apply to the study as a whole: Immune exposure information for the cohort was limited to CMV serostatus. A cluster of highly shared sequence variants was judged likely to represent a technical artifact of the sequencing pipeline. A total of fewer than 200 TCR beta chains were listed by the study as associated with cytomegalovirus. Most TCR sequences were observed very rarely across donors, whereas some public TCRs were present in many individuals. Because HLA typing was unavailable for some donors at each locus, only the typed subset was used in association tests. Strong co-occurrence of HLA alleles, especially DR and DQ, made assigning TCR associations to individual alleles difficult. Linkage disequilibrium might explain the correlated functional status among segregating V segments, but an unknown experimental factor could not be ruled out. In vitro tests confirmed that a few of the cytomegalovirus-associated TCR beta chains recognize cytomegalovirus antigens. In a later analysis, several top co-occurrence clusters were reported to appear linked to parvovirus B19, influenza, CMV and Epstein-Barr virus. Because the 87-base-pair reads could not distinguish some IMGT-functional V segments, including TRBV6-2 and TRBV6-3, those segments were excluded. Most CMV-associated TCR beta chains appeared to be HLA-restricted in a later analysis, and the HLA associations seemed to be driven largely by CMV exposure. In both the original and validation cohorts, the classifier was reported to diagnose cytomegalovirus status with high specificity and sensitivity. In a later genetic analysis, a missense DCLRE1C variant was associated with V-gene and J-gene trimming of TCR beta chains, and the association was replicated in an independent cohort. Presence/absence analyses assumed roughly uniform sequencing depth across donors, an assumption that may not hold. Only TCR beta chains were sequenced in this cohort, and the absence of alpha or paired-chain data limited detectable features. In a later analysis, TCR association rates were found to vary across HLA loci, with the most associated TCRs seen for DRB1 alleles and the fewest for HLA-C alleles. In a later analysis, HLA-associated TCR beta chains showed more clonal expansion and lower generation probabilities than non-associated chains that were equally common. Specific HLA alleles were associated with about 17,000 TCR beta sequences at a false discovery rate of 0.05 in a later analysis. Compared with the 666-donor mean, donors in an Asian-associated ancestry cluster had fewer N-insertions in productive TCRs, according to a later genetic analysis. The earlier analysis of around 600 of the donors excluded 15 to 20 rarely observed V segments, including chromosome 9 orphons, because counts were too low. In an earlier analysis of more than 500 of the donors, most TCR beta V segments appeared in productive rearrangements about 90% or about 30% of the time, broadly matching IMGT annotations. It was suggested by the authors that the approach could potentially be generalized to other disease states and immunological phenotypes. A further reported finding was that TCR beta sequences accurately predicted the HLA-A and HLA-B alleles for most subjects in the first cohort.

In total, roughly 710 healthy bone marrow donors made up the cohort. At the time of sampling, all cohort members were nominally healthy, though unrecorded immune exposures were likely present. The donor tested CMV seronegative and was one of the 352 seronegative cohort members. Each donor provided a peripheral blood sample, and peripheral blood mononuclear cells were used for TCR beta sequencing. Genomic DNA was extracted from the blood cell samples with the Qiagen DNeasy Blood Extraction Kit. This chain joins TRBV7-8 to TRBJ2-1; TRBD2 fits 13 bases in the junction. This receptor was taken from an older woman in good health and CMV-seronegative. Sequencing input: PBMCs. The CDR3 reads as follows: CASSLGVRTSGRAAYNEQFF. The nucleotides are TGTGCCAGCAGCTTAGGTGTTCGTACTAGCGGGAGGGCCGCCTACAATGAGCAGTTCTTC. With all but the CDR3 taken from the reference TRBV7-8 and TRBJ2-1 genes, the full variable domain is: GAGVSQSPRYKVAKRGQDVALRCDPISGHVSLFWYQQALGQGPEFLTYFQNEAQLDKSGLPSDRFFAERPEGSVSTLKIQRTQQEDSAVYLCASSLGVRTSGRAAYNEQFFGPGTRLTVL.